This paragraph reports one T cell receptor beta chain. Under the authors' procedure: Reference gene primers were amplified, and this amplification served to estimate nucleated cell counts. Data came from immunoSEQ multiplex PCR; TCRdb stores just in-frame clones and leaves some out. V, J and clone size were drawn from that table, and D and trimming were deduced from the DNA. The sample holds 120,000 to 150,000 clones, over 70% seen once. Germline lookup yields CDR1 SGDLS and CDR2 YYNGEE. J was trimmed by 4 bases and V by 0 bases; bases with no gene match: 6. The CDR3 consists of 16 residues. This record comes from a study of blood T cell repertoires in COVID-19. The overall study: In each case, the material was cDNA or gDNA derived from T cells, B-cell-depleted T cells, or PBMCs.

Input material: peripheral blood. The receptor was derived from a man between 50 and 59 years old who had recovered from COVID-19. V usage is TRBV9 and J usage is TRBJ2-3, with TRBD2 matching over 9 bases. CDR3 sequence (DNA): TGTGCCAGCAGCGTAGCCGCGGGGGGGCTCCCAGATACGCAGTATTTT. This sequence encodes CASSVAAGGLPDTQYF.